The clone carrying this T cell receptor beta chain appeared many times. A read error may account for a junction end that differs from germline. Germline-derived CDR1 and CDR2 are SNHLY and FYNNEI. CDR3 length: 12 amino acids. The data are from a study of T cells in Graves' hyperthyroidism and ophthalmopathy. TCR beta CDR3 regions were amplified from RNA. HTBI primers were employed in a first-round RT-PCR of the TCR CDR3. TCRdb re-called the multiplex PCR reads with MiXCR, one entry per CDR3 protein. The data contain about 340,000 distinct CDR3 sequences, approximately 18% of them seen just once; the ten biggest clones take up 45% to 50%.

This TCR came from a woman aged 45 to 65 with Graves' hyperthyroidism. The sequenced sample consisted of blood. The chain is built from TRBV2 and TRBJ2-3; 7 bases match TRBD2. CDR3 region: CASRTGGDAQYF. As DNA, the CDR3 is TGTGCCAGCAGGACGGGGGGAGATGCGCAGTATTTT.